In its sample, the clone carrying this TCR beta chain was seen many times. Antigen unknown. MiXCR was run by TCRdb on the RACE reads, yielding one entry per CDR3 protein. The sample records around 300,000 distinct CDR3 sequences, 5.5% being singletons. This entry is derived from a study of human T cells and chemical hapten exposure. Study details: Once 0.01% DPC had been applied to the upper back by patch test, readings were taken at 6 days. Per-sample TCR yield variability stemmed mainly from small pooled library volume differences.

Looked up from germline, CDR1 is MNHEY and CDR2 is SVGAGI. V was shortened by 2 bases and J by 10 bases, with 6 bases between the two germline ends. CDR3 length equals 12 residues. Time point here: pre-sensitization, week 0. The treatment here: therapeutic diphenylcyclopropenone sensitization with weekly scalp DPC. Whole blood that had not been fractionated was the source of extracted total RNA. Notes on the study in general: Patch test score was positively correlated with the counts of TCRs that had expanded at PT1.

The sequenced sample was whole blood, obtained in connection with sensitization to the hapten diphenylcyclopropenone (DPC). The TCR sequence derives from a young woman with alopecia areata. Some clones in this sample may be carry-over from other donors' samples. The chain joins TRBV6-5 to TRBJ1-6; D not certain. The CDR3 is CASSYKGSPLHF. The CDR3 DNA sequence: TGTGCCAGCAGTTACAAGGGCTCACCCCTCCACTTT.